These T cell receptor beta chains were read from a single sample in a study of blood T cell repertoires in COVID-19. Profiled with immunoSEQ multiplex PCR; TCRdb holds only in-frame clones, not every one. In the table there are 230,000 or so clones, around four fifths of which are singletons. The sequenced material came from peripheral blood. These receptors came from a man under 40 with active or convalescent COVID-19. Both conserved end residues are part of each CDR3. D genes are given only for firm matches. A clone size is listed for some rows: how often the clone was seen (once, few, many), or a class if it is expanded.

TRBD1	TRBV11-2	TRBJ2-1	-	TGTGCCAGCAGCTTATTGAGGGGGCCCTACAATGAGCAGTTCTTC	CASSLLRGPYNEQFF
-	TRBV13	TRBJ2-7	-	TGTGCCAGCAGTACCCAGGGGTTAGACGAGCAGTACTTC	CASSTQGLDEQYF
-	TRBV12-3/TRBV12-4	TRBJ2-1	-	TGTGCCAGCAGTTCCAACCAGGCCGGTGAGCAGTTCTTC	CASSSNQAGEQFF
-	TRBV11-2	TRBJ2-7	-	TGTGCCAGCAGCTTAGTCAGGGCCTACGAGCAGTACTTC	CASSLVRAYEQYF
TRBD2	TRBV6-1	TRBJ2-1	-	TGTGCCAGCAGCCCCCCGCCGGGGGGTGAGCAGTTCTTC	CASSPPPGGEQFF
TRBD2	TRBV5-4	TRBJ2-7	-	TGTGCCAGCAGCGGGGGACTAGCGGGAGCCTACGAGCAGTACTTC	CASSGGLAGAYEQYF
-	TRBV7-2	TRBJ2-7	-	TGTGCCAGCAGCTCCCCAGGATACGAGCAGTACTTC	CASSSPGYEQYF
-	TRBV14	TRBJ2-3	-	TGTGCCAGCAACGACGACTTAAGAACAGATACGCAGTATTTT	CASNDDLRTDTQYF
-	TRBV27	TRBJ2-7	few	TGTGCCAGCAGACGAGGGGGGGGTTTCTACGAGCAGTACTTC	CASRRGGGFYEQYF
-	TRBV30	TRBJ1-1	-	TGTGCCTGGAGGACTGGAATGGGCACTGAAGCTTTCTTT	CAWRTGMGTEAFF
-	TRBV6-5	TRBJ2-2	-	TGTGCCAGCCGTTACAGGAGCACCGGGGAGCTGTTTTTT	CASRYRSTGELFF
TRBD1	TRBV5-4	TRBJ1-2	-	TGTGCCAGCAGCCAGACAGGGTACTATGGCTACACCTTC	CASSQTGYYGYTF
TRBD1	TRBV6-2/TRBV6-3	TRBJ2-1	-	TGTGCCAGCAGCTCAGACAGGGTATTGTCCAATGAGCAGTTCTTC	CASSSDRVLSNEQFF
-	TRBV5-1	TRBJ2-2	-	TGCGCCAGCAGCTTGGTCCGGACAACGAACACCGGGGAGCTGTTTTTT	CASSLVRTTNTGELFF
TRBD1	TRBV10-3	TRBJ1-6	-	TGTGCCATCAGTGATCCAAGACAGGGTGGGAGATCACCCCTCCACTTT	CAISDPRQGGRSPLHF
TRBD1	TRBV3-1/TRBV3-2	TRBJ1-1	-	TGTGCCAGCGAGCAGGGGGGTATAGGGGGCACTGAAGCTTTCTTT	CASEQGGIGGTEAFF
-	TRBV30	TRBJ2-1	-	TGTGCCTGGAGTCCAGGGGACACCAGAAGTAACGATGAGCAGTTCTTC	CAWSPGDTRSNDEQFF
-	TRBV28	TRBJ2-2	-	TGTGCCAGCAGTTTTCCGGGTGGGAACACCGGGGAGCTGTTTTTT	CASSFPGGNTGELFF
TRBD1	TRBV7-2	TRBJ2-7	-	TGTGCCAGCAGTCGTGACAGGGGCTACGAGCAGTACTTC	CASSRDRGYEQYF
-	TRBV7-6	TRBJ2-3	-	TGTGCCAGCAGCTCGGCAGGGGTAGGAGGAGATACGCAGTATTTT	CASSSAGVGGDTQYF
TRBD1	TRBV7-2	TRBJ1-1	once	TGTGCCAGCCACAGGGGGGGGTCTTTCGACACTGAAGCTTTCTTT	CASHRGGSFDTEAFF
TRBD2	TRBV5-1	TRBJ2-3	-	TGCGCCAGCAGCTTGGCATACCTAGCGGGAGGGGTCGGCACAGATACGCAGTATTTT	CASSLAYLAGGVGTDTQYF